The sequence of this T cell receptor (beta chain) was determined in a study of shared clonotypes between healthy human individuals (dated by TCRdb to 2018 to 2021). In the study overall: The cohort comprised a couple of women and three men aged 18 to 49 years. Per donor, three plates each were used for CD4 naive and CD4 memory, two for CD8 naive, and one for CD8 memory. Blood TCR repertoires of about 5 healthy adults were deeply sequenced to estimate repertoire size and the extent of clonotype sharing between individuals. Different laboratories and diverse techniques were used to prepare libraries and sequence TCR repertoires, to increase sequencing depth and limit assay-specific biases. Between about 0.8 and 9 billion PBMCs per donor were obtained by leukapheresis. Study-level results and caveats: The genetic and exposure-history diversity represented was limited by the small number of donors. Even with the large sequencing depth, rarefaction of the sorted-subset datasets indicated that sequencing was incomplete. Pairwise subsampling led to the expectation that sequencing depth would affect the degree of clonotype sharing among donors. Across a few donors, approximately 5% of naive CD4, roughly 3.4% of naive CD8, 2.3% of memory CD4, and approximately 0.4% of memory CD8 clonotypes were shared. Sampling was limited to blood, and TCR repertoires in tissue likely differ from TCR repertoires in blood. Estimated clonotype richness was generally larger for naive than for memory subsets. Compared with non-shared clonotypes, clonotypes shared by all four sorted-subset donors had higher generation probabilities.

Details on this clone: The antigen it recognizes is unknown. Base-call qualities are not available, and no considerably larger clone is one nucleotide away.

Using the deep immunoSEQ assay, multiplex PCR amplified TCR CDR3 regions from genomic DNA. For each cell subset, the extracted genomic DNA was distributed evenly across all wells of several immunoSEQ 96-well plates, and each plate served as one replicate. For sorted subsets, 200 to 250 ng of genomic DNA, equivalent to roughly 33,000 T cell genomes, went into each replicate PCR. Purified libraries were measured with a Qubit 3.0 fluorometer, size-checked on a Bioanalyzer 2100, and measured again with the KAPA Library Quantification kit. A separate single-read 150-cycle Illumina NextSeq 550 flow cell was used to sequence each immunoSEQ 96-well plate. Turning to the authors' computational methods: Because the immunoSEQ output held only junctional sequences and lacked quality scores, the filtering could not match the filtering applied to full-length reads. Sequences were annotated with PyIR, a Python wrapper for IgBLAST v1.9, using IMGT germline references to assign V/J genes and CDR3. Any read was removed if the V/J assignment was weak (E-value above 1e-6), the CDR3 was missing, or the read contained stop codons, out-of-frame junctions, or ambiguous translated residues. A V3J clonotype was defined by an identical inferred V gene, J gene, and CDR3 amino acid sequence. Percentage overlap between repertoires was calculated by dividing the number of shared unique clonotypes by the size of the smaller repertoire. Three approaches were used to assess repertoire richness: RTK rarefaction, the Chao1 estimator, and Recon v2.1 estimates of unobserved clonotypes. OLGA was used to compute generation probabilities for all TCRbeta clonotypes that the gDNA method yielded from a few donors. Here the immuneACCESS table is served through TCRdb, limited to in-frame sequences with V and J called. Missing clones are a known gap in these copies; in checked studies unresolved V genes cover under half, and the rest lacks a known reason. For V, J and clone size, that table is used; D and trimming come from the DNA. Present in this sample are millions of clones, 85% to 95% of which were seen just once. The ten top clones hold 0.85% to 1.2% of the sample.

For the CD8 naive samples, CD45RO-negative cells were positively selected for CCR7, yielding a CD45RA+CCR7+ population from which TemRA cells were excluded. Healthy HIV-negative adults with no recently reported acute infections or vaccinations were included as donors. All donors were Caucasian adults living in Nashville, Tennessee, USA. After blood collection by leukapheresis, PBMCs were isolated using Ficoll-Histopaque density gradient centrifugation and then cryopreserved in the vapor phase of liquid nitrogen. Analytical flow cytometry was used to check the purity and quantity of each magnetically sorted T cell population. From each sorted fraction, genomic DNA was isolated and quantified by UV absorbance on a Nanodrop 2000c. The TCR comes from a man between 18 and 29 years old in good health. Specimen: naive CD8+ T cells sorted from blood. The label giving this sample's cell subset or site can be read as: CD45RA+CCR7+.

The nucleotide sequence is given as TGCGCCAGCAGCTTATGGGTAGCGGGAGGCGACGAGCAGTACTTC. It encodes CASSLWVAGGDEQYF. The chain was built from TRBV5-1 and TRBJ2-7; TRBD2 aligns with 10 central bases. Looking up the germline V gene yields CDR1 SGHRS and CDR2 YFSETQ. Trimming takes 2 bases off V and 5 bases off J; junction bases not matched to a gene: 7. Spanning cysteine to phenylalanine, the CDR3 consists of 15 amino acids. This entry keeps only the CDR3 DNA: 45 bases, framed from base 1.